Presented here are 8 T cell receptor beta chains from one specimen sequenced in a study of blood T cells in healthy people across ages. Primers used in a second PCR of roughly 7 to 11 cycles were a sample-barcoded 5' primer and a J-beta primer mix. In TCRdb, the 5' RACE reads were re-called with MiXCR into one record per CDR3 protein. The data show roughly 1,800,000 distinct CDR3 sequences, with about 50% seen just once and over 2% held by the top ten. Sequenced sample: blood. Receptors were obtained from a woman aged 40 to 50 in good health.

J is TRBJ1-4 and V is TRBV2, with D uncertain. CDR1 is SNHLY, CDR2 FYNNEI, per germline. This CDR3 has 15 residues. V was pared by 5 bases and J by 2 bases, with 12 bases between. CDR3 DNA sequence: TGTGCCAGCAGTCCCTACTCGTATACTAATGAAAAACTGTTTTTT. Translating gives CASSPYSYTNEKLFF.

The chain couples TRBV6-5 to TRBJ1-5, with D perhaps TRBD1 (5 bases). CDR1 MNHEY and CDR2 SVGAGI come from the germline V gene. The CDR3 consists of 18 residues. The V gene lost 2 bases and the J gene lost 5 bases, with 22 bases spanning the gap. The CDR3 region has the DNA TGTGCCAGCAGTTACGGGGCAGGGTTCGGAGGTGCAGATCAGCCCCAGCATTTT. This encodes CASSYGAGFGGADQPQHF.

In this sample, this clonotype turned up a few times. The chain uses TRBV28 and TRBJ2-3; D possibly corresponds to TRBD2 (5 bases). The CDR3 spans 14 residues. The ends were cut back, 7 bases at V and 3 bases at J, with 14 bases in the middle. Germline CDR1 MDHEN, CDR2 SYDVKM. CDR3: CASNLSGITDTQYF. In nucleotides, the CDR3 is TGTGCCAGCAACCTCTCGGGGATAACAGATACGCAGTATTTT.

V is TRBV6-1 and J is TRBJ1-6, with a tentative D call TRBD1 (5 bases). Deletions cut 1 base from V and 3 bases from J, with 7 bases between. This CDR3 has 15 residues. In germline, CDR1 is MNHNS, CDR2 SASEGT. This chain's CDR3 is CASSEGDLYNSPLHF. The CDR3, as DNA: TGTGCCAGCAGTGAAGGGGACCTCTATAATTCACCCCTCCACTTT.

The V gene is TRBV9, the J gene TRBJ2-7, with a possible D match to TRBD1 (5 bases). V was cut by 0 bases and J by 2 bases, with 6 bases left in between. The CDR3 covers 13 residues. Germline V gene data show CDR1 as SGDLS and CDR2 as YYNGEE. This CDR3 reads CASSVEDTYEQYF. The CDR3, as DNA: TGTGCCAGCAGCGTAGAGGACACCTACGAGCAGTACTTC.

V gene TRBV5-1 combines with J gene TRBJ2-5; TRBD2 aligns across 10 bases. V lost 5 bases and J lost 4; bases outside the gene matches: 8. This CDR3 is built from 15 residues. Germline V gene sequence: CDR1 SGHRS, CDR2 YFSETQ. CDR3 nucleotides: TGCGCCAGCAGACCCTCTTGGACTAGCGGAGAGACCCAGTACTTC. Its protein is CASRPSWTSGETQYF.

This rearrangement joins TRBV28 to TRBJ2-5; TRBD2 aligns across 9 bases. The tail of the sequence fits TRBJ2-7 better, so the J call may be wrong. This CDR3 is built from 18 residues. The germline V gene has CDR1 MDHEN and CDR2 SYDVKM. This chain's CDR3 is CASSFRESNSGGHYEQYF. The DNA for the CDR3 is TGTGCCAGCAGTTTTCGAGAGTCAAATAGCGGGGGACACTACGAGCAGTACTTC.

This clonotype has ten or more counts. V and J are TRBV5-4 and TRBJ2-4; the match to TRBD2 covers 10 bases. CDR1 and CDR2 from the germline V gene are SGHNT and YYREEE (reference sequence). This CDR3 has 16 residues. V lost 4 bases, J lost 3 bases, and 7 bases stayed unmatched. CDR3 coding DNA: TGTGCCAGCAGCCCGACTAGCGGGCTTGGCAAAAACATTCAGTACTTC. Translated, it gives CASSPTSGLGKNIQYF.